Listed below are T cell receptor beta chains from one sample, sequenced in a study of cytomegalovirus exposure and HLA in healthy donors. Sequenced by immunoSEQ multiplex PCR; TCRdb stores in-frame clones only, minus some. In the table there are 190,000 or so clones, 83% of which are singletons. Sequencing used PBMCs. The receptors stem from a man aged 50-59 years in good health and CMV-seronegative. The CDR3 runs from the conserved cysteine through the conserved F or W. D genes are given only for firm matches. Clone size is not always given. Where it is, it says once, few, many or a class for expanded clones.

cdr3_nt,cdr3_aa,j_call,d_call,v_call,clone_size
TGTGCCAGCAGTGGCCCTAGCGGGAGTCCCGGGGAGCTGTTTTTT,CASSGPSGSPGELFF,TRBJ2-2,TRBD2,TRBV25-1,few
TGCGCCAGCAGCCAAGCCCCTGGGACTAGCGGGCTCAATGAGCAGTTCTTC,CASSQAPGTSGLNEQFF,TRBJ2-1,TRBD2,TRBV4-3,NA
TGTGCCAGTAGAGACAGGGGTATCGGGAACACTGAAGCTTTCTTT,CASRDRGIGNTEAFF,TRBJ1-1,TRBD1,TRBV19,NA
TGTGCCAGTAGTATTGAGGGATCAATTGTCTATGGCTACACCTTC,CASSIEGSIVYGYTF,TRBJ1-2,NA,TRBV19,NA
TGTGCCAGCAGTTTCCCCGGGACAGGGGGTCGGCCCCAGCATTTT,CASSFPGTGGRPQHF,TRBJ1-5,TRBD1,TRBV28,few
TGTGCCAGCAGCTTACTCAGTAAGACTGAAGCTTTCTTT,CASSLLSKTEAFF,TRBJ1-1,NA,TRBV7-9,NA
TGTGCCAGCAGCTTATCGTCCGGAGCGCAGCAGCCCCAGCATTTT,CASSLSSGAQQPQHF,TRBJ1-5,NA,TRBV7-2,once
TGTGCCAGCAGATCGACAGGGATAGGCTATGGCTACACCTTC,CASRSTGIGYGYTF,TRBJ1-2,TRBD1,TRBV5-6,few
TGTGCCAGCAGTGACCGGGTTTACTATGGCTACACCTTC,CASSDRVYYGYTF,TRBJ1-2,NA,TRBV2,NA
TGTGCCAGCAGTTTATCGAATGGGCGGGGGACCCAGTACTTC,CASSLSNGRGTQYF,TRBJ2-5,NA,TRBV28,NA
TGTGCCAGCAGCCCTCAAGCGGGGACCTACTCCTACAATGAGCAGTTCTTC,CASSPQAGTYSYNEQFF,TRBJ2-1,TRBD2,TRBV7-6,NA